The 24 T cell receptor beta chains below come from one sample, sequenced in a study of cytomegalovirus exposure and HLA in healthy donors. Vbeta (60) and Jbeta (13) primers were used in the PCR. Method: immunoSEQ multiplex PCR; TCRdb's copy keeps in-frame clones and lacks some. Of approximately 130,000 clones listed, approximately 85% are singletons. Sequenced: PBMCs. These receptors were collected from a boy between 10 and 17 years old in good health and CMV-seronegative.

This clone occurred a few times. This rearrangement joins TRBV5-6 to TRBJ2-7, with TRBD1 identical over 8 bases. The CDR3 contains 16 residues. J gave up 1 base and V 4 bases, and 10 bases lay outside the gene matches. Germline CDR1 and CDR2: SGHDT and YYEEEE. The DNA for the CDR3 is TGTGCCAGCAGCACCCTCGGGACAGGCTTATCCTACGAGCAGTACTTC. It is translated as CASSTLGTGLSYEQYF. The entire variable domain, with the rest obtained from reference TRBV5-6 and TRBJ2-7, is as follows: DAGVTQSPTHLIKTRGQQVTLRCSPKSGHDTVSWYQQALGQGPQFIFQYYEEEERQRGNFPDRFSGHQFPNYSSELNVNALLLGDSALYLCASSTLGTGLSYEQYFGPGTRLTVT.

The chain couples TRBV27 to TRBJ1-4; no reliable D call. The length of the CDR3 is 15 residues. The V gene's germline CDR1 is MNHEY and CDR2 SMNVEV (reference sequence). Trimming left V 6 bases short and J 4 bases short, with 15 bases between. The CDR3 DNA follows: TGTGCCAGCAGCCCCTACAGCTACCTTAATGAAAAACTGTTTTTT. It is translated as CASSPYSYLNEKLFF.

The chain employs TRBV27 and TRBJ1-1, with D perhaps matching TRBD1 (5 bases). Germline V gene data show CDR1 as MNHEY and CDR2 as SMNVEV (reference sequence). With 5 bases removed from V and 5 bases from J, the gap between germline ends came to 15 bases. The CDR3 is 14 amino acids. The CDR3: CASSPGPGGTEAFF. CDR3 in DNA: TGTGCCAGCAGTCCAGGGCCGGGGGGGACTGAAGCTTTCTTT.

The chain combines TRBV7-9 with TRBJ1-5; 7 bases line up with TRBD1. Germline V CDR1 and CDR2: SEHNR, FQNEAQ (reference sequence). The CDR3 loop spans 15 amino acids. With 4 bases clipped from V and 2 bases from J, the junction kept 5 bases outside the gene matches. The CDR3 DNA is TGTGCCAGCAGCTGGGGGACAGCCGGCAATCAGCCCCAGCATTTT. Protein product: CASSWGTAGNQPQHF. Combining the CDR3 with reference TRBV7-9 and TRBJ1-5 gives the whole variable domain DTGVSQNPRHKITKRGQNVTFRCDPISEHNRLYWYRQTLGQGPEFLTYFQNEAQLEKSRLLSDRFSAERPKGSFSTLEIQRTEQGDSAMYLCASSWGTAGNQPQHFGDGTRLSIL.

This clone was picked up one time. J is TRBJ1-1 and V is TRBV2; D is perhaps TRBD1 (5 bases). This CDR3 is 13 amino acids long. CDR1 is SNHLY, CDR2 FYNNEI, per germline. Trimming pared 10 bases from V and 3 bases from J, leaving 15 bases between. The chain's CDR3 is CAIPIREDTEAFF. CDR3 bases: TGTGCCATCCCAATCAGGGAGGACACTGAAGCTTTCTTT. The variable domain in full, with the rest retrieved from reference TRBV2 and TRBJ1-1, is EPEVTQTPSHQVTQMGQEVILRCVPISNHLYFYWYRQILGQKVEFLVSFYNNEISEKSEIFDDQFSVERPDGSNFTLKIRSTKLEDSAMYFCAIPIREDTEAFFGQGTRLTVV.

V and J are TRBV5-1 and TRBJ2-3; 8 nucleotides match TRBD2. Trimming cost V 6 bases and J 0 bases; bases outside gene matches: 6. In germline, CDR1 is SGHRS, CDR2 YFSETQ. CDR3 length: 15 residues. The DNA of the CDR3 is TGCGCCAGCACTCGGAAGCGGGGGAGCACAGATACGCAGTATTTT. This codes for CASTRKRGSTDTQYF.

V and J are TRBV7-2 and TRBJ2-7, with D hard to call. V dropped 5 bases and J dropped 3 bases, with 5 bases sitting between them. Germline-derived CDR1 and CDR2 are SGHTA and FQGNSA. The CDR3 sequence is 11 residues long. CDR3 in amino acids: CASSPLYEQYF. CDR3 sequence (DNA): TGTGCCAGCAGCCCCCTCTACGAGCAGTACTTC.

The chain has TRBV4-3 and TRBJ2-1; possible D gene TRBD2, 7 bases. With 4 bases removed from V and 9 bases from J, the gap between germline ends came to 13 bases. The germline gives CDR1 LGHNA, CDR2 YSLEER. The CDR3 is 13 residues long. The CDR3 bases are TGCGCCAGCAGCCTTTCGGGGGGCGCTGAGCAGTTCTTC. It is translated as CASSLSGGAEQFF.

The V and J genes are TRBV7-8 and TRBJ1-2, with D tentatively TRBD1 (5 bases). The V gene's germline CDR1 is SGHVS and CDR2 FQNEAQ. The ends were cut back, 5 bases at V and 3 bases at J, with 16 bases in the middle. CDR3 length equals 15 residues. As DNA, the CDR3 is TGTGCCAGCAGCCCACGTGGGGCCGTGGACTATGGCTACACCTTC. Translated, it gives CASSPRGAVDYGYTF. The full variable domain, rest sourced from reference TRBV7-8 and TRBJ1-2, is GAGVSQSPRYKVAKRGQDVALRCDPISGHVSLFWYQQALGQGPEFLTYFQNEAQLDKSGLPSDRFFAERPEGSVSTLKIQRTQQEDSAVYLCASSPRGAVDYGYTFGSGTRLTVV.

The chain joins TRBV2 to TRBJ2-7; D unresolved. The CDR3 is 12 amino acids. The V gene's germline CDR1 is SNHLY and CDR2 FYNNEI. Trimming cost V 7 bases and J 4 bases, with 11 bases left between them. In nucleotides, the CDR3 is TGTGCCAGCATCGGCGGCACGTACGAGCAGTACTTC. It translates to CASIGGTYEQYF.

Remarks on this clone: Within the sample, other DNA sequences also encode this same CDR3. This chain joins TRBV19 and TRBJ2-7, with 7 bases matching TRBD2. Germline trimming cut 5 bases from V and 2 bases from J; bases unmatched to any gene: 9. CDR3 size: 15 residues. Germline CDR1 reads LNHDA; CDR2 reads SQIVND (reference sequence). CDR3 region: CASSHLAESPYEQYF. The CDR3 nucleotides read TGTGCCAGTAGTCACCTAGCGGAGAGCCCCTACGAGCAGTACTTC.

The chain joins TRBV5-1 to TRBJ1-2, with TRBD1 as a possible D gene (6 bases). This CDR3 spans 12 amino acids. Germline V gene data show CDR1 as SGHRS and CDR2 as YFSETQ. V lost 0 bases, J lost 8 bases, and 8 bases lay in between. Written as DNA, the CDR3 is TGCGCCAGCAGCTTGGGTACAGGGGGCTACACCTTC. Translated, it gives CASSLGTGGYTF.

This chain connects TRBV4-3 to TRBJ2-7, with 11 positions matching TRBD2. The CDR3 extends over 14 amino acids. With 4 bases clipped from V and 6 bases from J, the junction kept 5 bases outside the gene matches. Germline CDR1 LGHNA, CDR2 YSLEER. CDR3 loop: CASSPTSGISEQYF. The CDR3 DNA reads as TGCGCCAGCAGCCCGACTAGCGGGATTTCCGAGCAGTACTTC.

The chain is built from TRBV7-2 and TRBJ1-1; D is uncertain. V gave up 1 base and J gave up 9 bases, with 12 bases separating them. Germline CDR1 is SGHTA and CDR2 is FQGNSA. CDR3 length equals 13 residues. CDR3 sequence reads: CASSLDWGGKAFF. The CDR3 DNA reads as TGTGCCAGCAGCTTAGACTGGGGAGGGAAAGCTTTCTTT.

The chain has TRBV4-1 and TRBJ1-5, with 7 nucleotides matching TRBD1. Looked up from germline, CDR1 is MGHRA and CDR2 is YSYEKL. The CDR3 spans 17 residues. Germline trimming cut 0 bases from V and 3 bases from J; bases unmatched to any gene: 8. CDR3 coding DNA: TGCGCCAGCAGCCAAGACGCCGGGACAGCCCTCAATCAGCCCCAGCATTTT. Protein: CASSQDAGTALNQPQHF.

This chain uses TRBV4-1 with TRBJ2-1; D ambiguous. CDR1 is MGHRA and CDR2 is YSYEKL in the germline V gene. There are 16 residues in the CDR3. Deletions cut 0 bases from V and 0 bases from J, with 9 bases between. The CDR3 DNA follows: TGCGCCAGCAGCCAAGATCAGGCGAGCTCCTACAATGAGCAGTTCTTC. It codes for CASSQDQASSYNEQFF.

The chain has TRBV4-3 and TRBJ2-3, with D perhaps matching TRBD1 (6 bases). The CDR3 contains 14 residues. CDR1 is LGHNA, CDR2 YSLEER, per germline. V gave up 4 bases and J gave up 11 bases, with 19 bases separating them. CDR3 coding DNA: TGCGCCAGCAGCCGCGAGAGGGACACCTCCGGGCAGTATTTT. Protein product: CASSRERDTSGQYF.

This clone was counted between two and nine times. The V call is TRBV6-6, the J call TRBJ2-1, with TRBD2 identical over 10 bases. This CDR3 contains 12 residues. V lost 7 bases to trimming and J lost 9 bases; unmatched junction nucleotides: 3. Germline values: CDR1 MNHNY, CDR2 SVGAGI (reference sequence). CDR3 sequence: CASTSGSSEQFF. In nucleotides, the CDR3 is TGTGCCAGCACTAGCGGGAGTAGTGAGCAGTTCTTC.

This chain joins TRBV30 and TRBJ2-1; D gene unclear. The CDR3 contains 13 residues. The V gene lost 0 bases and the J gene lost 7 bases, with 10 bases spanning the gap. From germline, CDR1 is GTSNPN and CDR2 SVGIG (reference sequence). The CDR3 nucleotides read TGTGCCTGGAGTGTTAGAGGCCCGAATGAGCAGTTCTTC. Its translation: CAWSVRGPNEQFF. Together with reference TRBV30 and TRBJ2-1, the CDR3 gives the full variable domain: SQTIHQWPATLVQPVGSPLSLECTVEGTSNPNLYWYRQAAGRGLQLLFYSVGIGQISSEVPQNLSASRPQDRQFILSSKKLLLSDSGFYLCAWSVRGPNEQFFGPGTRLTVL.

CDR3 DNA: TGTGCCAGCAGCTTGTACAGAGCCTACGAGCAGTACTTC. Its translation is CASSLYRAYEQYF. The rearrangement uses TRBV5-8 and TRBJ2-5; D remains unclear. Near its end, the DNA agrees better with TRBJ2-7, so the J call may be wrong. The germline CDR1 and CDR2 sequences are SGHTS and YDEGEE. This CDR3 comprises 13 residues.

This rearrangement joins TRBV4-3 to TRBJ1-6, with 8 positions matching TRBD1. The junction had 9 bases not matched to a gene; V was cut back by 0 bases and J by 11 bases. CDR3 length: 16 amino acids. Germline assignment: CDR1 LGHNA and CDR2 YSLEER. The CDR3 bases are TGCGCCAGCAGCCAAGAAGCAGGACAGGGTTCGGCACCCCTCCACTTT. It translates to CASSQEAGQGSAPLHF.

This clone was counted a single time. V gene TRBV5-6 combines with J gene TRBJ1-2; D may be TRBD1 (6 bases). The CDR3 covers 15 residues. The V gene lost 4 bases and the J gene lost 4 bases, with 17 bases spanning the gap. Germline V gene data show CDR1 as SGHDT and CDR2 as YYEEEE. Here the CDR3 reads CASSRQETPSYGYTF. The CDR3 nucleotides read TGTGCCAGCAGCCGACAGGAGACGCCCAGCTATGGCTACACCTTC.

The chain is built from TRBV2 and TRBJ2-5; 9 bases map to TRBD2. V lost 8 bases, J lost 5 bases, and 21 bases stayed unmatched. The germline V gene encodes CDR1 SNHLY and CDR2 FYNNEI. CDR3 length equals 18 residues. CDR3 sequence (DNA): TGTGCCAGCCTAGGGGGGGCGGGCAGCGGGAGGTCGGGGGAGACCCAGTACTTC. Encoded protein: CASLGGAGSGRSGETQYF.

V is TRBV18 and J is TRBJ2-2, with 8 positions matching TRBD1. The trim removed 2 bases at V and 5 bases at J, leaving 7 bases unmatched. CDR3 length equals 16 residues. The germline CDR1 and CDR2 sequences are KGHSH and LQKENI. CDR3: CASSPSGQATTGELFF. The CDR3 bases are TGTGCCAGCTCACCATCGGGACAGGCAACTACCGGGGAGCTGTTTTTT.